This T cell receptor beta chain was sequenced during a study of PD-1 blockade in classical Hodgkin lymphoma (TCRdb year 2020). Some background on the complete study: Nivolumab dosing was 3 mg/kg intravenously every 2 weeks, continuing until either disease progression or unacceptable toxicity. A peripheral blood immune signature of response to PD-1 blockade in classical Hodgkin lymphoma was defined using TCR beta sequencing and CyTOF. Beyond this particular receptor, the publication reports: The study covered only a single clinical trial cohort, and the causes of the repertoire differences, possibly disease activity or prior therapy, were still not defined. A significant rise by C4D1 was seen in CD4+ but not CD8+ TCR diversity (p=0.0027 vs p=0.16), with the rise being most apparent in complete responders (p=0.02). Trial patients with a complete response had baseline diversity similar to that of newly diagnosed patients, while partial responders and progressors had significantly lower diversity. Newly diagnosed patients were reported to have lower baseline TCR diversity than healthy donors, and relapsed/refractory patients were reported to have lower baseline TCR diversity still. Lower diversity was observed in patients in whom nivolumab was started less than 1 year after ASCT, and these patients were excluded from later analyses so that confounding by immune reconstitution would be avoided.

In the case of this clone: There is no known antigen for this receptor. No much larger clone is present one base from it, and per-base qualities are unavailable.

What this sample's time point label stands for: cycle 2 day 1 (C2D1) of nivolumab. Relapse after autologous stem cell transplantation had occurred in all trial patients, and cohorts A, B and C were distinguished by prior brentuximab vedotin exposure. The trial cohort comprised about 60 patients with relapsed/refractory classical Hodgkin lymphoma whose best overall responses were complete response, partial response or progressive disease. Single-agent nivolumab was administered to trial patients in the multi-cohort phase II CheckMate 205 trial. An independent review committee assessed best overall response using the 2007 International Working Group response criteria. Trial PBMCs were collected immediately before nivolumab initiation (C1D1) and during therapy at cycle 2 day 1 and cycle 4 day 1. Peripheral blood was collected in 8 mL Vacutainer Cell Preparation Tubes, from which PBMCs were isolated by centrifugation and then cryopreserved.

Genomic DNA was extracted with the Qiagen DNeasy kit from unsorted PBMCs and from negatively selected CD4+ and CD8+ fractions. TCR beta CDR3 regions were subjected to amplification by immunoSEQ multiplex PCR with primers that anneal to V and J segments. A synthetic immune receptor repertoire was used to minimize amplification bias, and any remaining bias was removed computationally after sequencing. The study's own analysis went as follows. Custom Python scripts were used to quantify repertoire diversity as the Shannon entropy index. The unsorted, CD4+ and CD8+ repertoires were each analyzed separately, with the exception of combined analyses, where CD4+ and CD8+ sequences were merged in silico. A clone counted as expanded when the clone's frequency after treatment rose at least 2-fold relative to C1D1, and clones undetected at baseline were given a pseudocount of 0.5. Clones with 0 or 1 copy at C1D1 were defined as singleton clones, while clones with 2 or more copies were defined as non-singleton clones. Clones expanded in unsorted samples were assigned a CD4+, CD8+ or unknown annotation through matching of protein sequences in sorted samples from the same patient. Wilcoxon tests on paired samples were used to test diversity changes from C1D1 to C4D1. TCRdb's version of the immuneACCESS table is confined to in-frame rearrangements and falls short of the full clone set. An unresolved V gene accounts for under half of the shortfall where checked; the remainder is of unknown origin. The V and J calls and clone size were taken over from that table, and D and trimming were inferred from the DNA. This sample gives tens of thousands of clones in total; about 78% of them show up just once. The ten largest clonotypes hold 15% to 20% of the sample.

The germline V gene (reference sequence) yields MNHEY for CDR1 and SMNVEV for CDR2. Reading from cysteine to phenylalanine, the CDR3 counts 14 amino acids. The retained sequence is limited to the CDR3, 42 bases, with the frame set at the first base. After removal of 6 bases from V and 6 bases from J, the junction retains 6 bases not matched to a gene. The sample consisted of peripheral blood mononuclear cells (PBMCs), taken before the second cycle of nivolumab. The TCR sequence derives from a human donor with classical Hodgkin lymphoma. Recombination linked TRBV27 to TRBJ2-3, and 10 junctional nucleotides match TRBD2. CDR3 reads: CASRLAGGLDTQYF. DNA sequence: TGTGCCAGCAGGTTAGCGGGAGGCCTTGATACGCAGTATTTT.